By share, the clone carrying this TCR beta chain ranks as medium-sized. Its antigen is currently unknown. The sample belongs to a study of OX40 agonist ivuxolimab in advanced cancers. Study-level information: Partial responses were seen in three patients, one with hepatocellular carcinoma and two with cutaneous melanoma. Study-level results: The 0.1-3.0 mg/kg partial responders had among the lowest clonal expansion.

V was clipped by 2 bases and J by 6 bases; unmatched bases: 7. Germline lookup yields CDR1 SNHLY and CDR2 FYNNEI. The CDR3 length is 14 residues. This table comes from immunoSEQ multiplex PCR, and its TCRdb copy is limited to in-frame clones, with some not included. The sample consists of roughly 50,000 clones, roughly three quarters of them appearing once. This receptor was identified in an adult with an advanced solid tumor such as melanoma, head and neck, liver or kidney cancer. This sequence joins TRBV2 and TRBJ2-7; TRBD2 aligns across 7 bases. The specimen comprised CD4+ or CD8+ T cells sorted from blood, sampled in a trial of the OX40 agonist ivuxolimab. The CDR3 bases are TGTGCCAGCAGTGAATCAGCGGGATGGGGCGAGCAGTACTTC. Protein product: CASSESAGWGEQYF.